These 16 T cell receptor beta chains came from one sample sequenced in a study of spatial heterogeneity in lung cancer. Findings and caveats of the study: Intratumoral expanded alpha and beta TCR counts were found to track tumor mutation counts.

This sample's time point: sample taken at primary tumor resection. These receptors are not linked to any known antigen. TCRdb re-called the 5' RACE reads through MiXCR, storing one row per CDR3 protein. This table holds approximately 8,500 distinct CDR3 sequences, about an eighth found once. The material was lung tumor tissue, obtained at surgery. The receptors shown here come from a male donor with early-stage non-small cell lung cancer.

This clonotype has at least ten counts. This beta chain is a stray read from a library made for alpha chains; its abundance is not meaningful. This chain uses TRBV27 with TRBJ1-2, with TRBD1 identical over 9 bases. The J segment lost 4 bases and the V segment lost 2 bases, leaving 5 bases of the junction unmatched. CDR3 length: 15 amino acids. CDR1 is MNHEY, CDR2 SMNVEV, per germline (reference sequence). CDR3 sequence: CASSLQGQGIYGYTF. The CDR3 bases are TGTGCCAGCAGTTTACAGGGACAGGGAATCTATGGCTACACCTTC.

As regards this clonotype: Because the library targeted alpha chains, this beta chain is an off-target read whose size means little. The chain couples TRBV12-3 or TRBV12-4 to TRBJ2-7; TRBD2 matches 14 bases. The CDR3 totals 16 residues. Unmatched junction bases numbered 4, after V lost 6 bases and J lost 0 bases. CDR3 loop: CASRWGLAGVSYEQYF. Here the CDR3 DNA reads TGTGCCAGCAGGTGGGGACTAGCGGGAGTCTCCTACGAGCAGTACTTC.

Of note for this clonotype: This beta chain was picked up by a library intended for alpha chains and is off target, so its count carries little meaning. In nucleotides, the CDR3 is TGTGCCAGCAGCCCCTTCCCACTGTGCTCCTACAATGAGCAGTTCTTC. Amino acids: CASSPFPLCSYNEQFF. The gene calls are TRBV7-9 and TRBJ2-1; D call uncertain. Trimming left V 5 bases short and J 0 bases short, with 14 bases between. This CDR3 has 16 amino acids. The germline CDR1 and CDR2 sequences are SEHNR and FQNEAQ (reference sequence).

This clonotype has a single count. This may arise from a read error, as a much more abundant clone is one base away. In a library made to pick up alpha chains, this beta chain is a stray read with a size that means little. The chain employs TRBV19 and TRBJ1-1, with TRBD1 as a possible D gene (5 bases). The CDR3 length is 13 residues. Per germline, CDR1 LNHDA and CDR2 SQIVND (reference sequence). CDR3 amino acids: CASSWAGNIEAFF. CDR3 coding DNA: TGTGCCAGTAGTTGGGCAGGGAACATTGAAGCTTTCTTT. The whole variable domain, remainder taken from reference TRBV19 and TRBJ1-1, is DGGITQSPKYLFRKEGQNVTLSCEQNLNHDAMYWYRQDPGQGLRLIYYSQIVNDFQKGDIAEGYSVSREKKESFPLTVTSAQKNPTAFYLCASSWAGNIEAFFGQGTRLTVV.

This clonotype appeared many times. A library prepared for alpha chains yielded this beta chain as an off-target read; its size is of little meaning. This rearrangement joins TRBV24-1 to TRBJ2-3; 8 positions match TRBD1. In germline, CDR1 is KGHDR, CDR2 SFDVKD. The CDR3 sequence is 13 residues long. V lost 9 bases to trimming and J lost 4 bases; unmatched junction nucleotides: 5. CDR3 in DNA: TGTGCCACCCGGACAGGGCCCGCAGATACGCAGTATTTT. It is translated as CATRTGPADTQYF.

Ten or more counts support this clonotype. Found in a library prepared for alpha chains, this beta chain is an off-target read, and its abundance has little meaning. The J gene is TRBJ1-3, the V gene TRBV4-1, with D unclear. The germline gives CDR1 MGHRA, CDR2 YSYEKL. The CDR3 spans 15 residues. The germline V and J ends were trimmed by 0 bases and 2 bases, with 8 bases remaining between them. The CDR3 spells CASSQDGSTGNTIYF. The CDR3 DNA sequence: TGCGCCAGCAGCCAAGATGGAAGTACTGGAAACACCATATATTTT.

This clonotype appeared a few times. This beta chain appears as a stray read in a library generated for alpha chains; its size is not informative. The chain is built from TRBV6-5 and TRBJ2-2; D is unclear. CDR1 MNHEY and CDR2 SVGAGI come from the germline V gene. The CDR3 runs 11 residues. Trimming left V 5 bases short and J 2 bases short, with 0 bases between. The CDR3, as DNA: TGTGCCAGCAGTAACACCGGGGAGCTGTTTTTT. This translates into CASSNTGELFF.

Of note for this clonotype: In a library made to pick up alpha chains, this beta chain is a stray read with a size that means little. V and J are TRBV7-2 and TRBJ2-1; 13 bases line up with TRBD2. Germline values: CDR1 SGHTA, CDR2 FQGNSA. The CDR3 has 19 residues. V was pared by 3 bases and J by 0 bases, with 8 bases of the junction left unmatched. CDR3 nucleotide sequence: TGTGCCAGCAGCTTCGCCGGGACTAGCGGGGTTAGCTCCTACAATGAGCAGTTCTTC. This sequence encodes CASSFAGTSGVSSYNEQFF. The complete variable domain, with remaining parts taken from reference TRBV7-2 and TRBJ2-1, reads GAGVSQSPSNKVTEKGKDVELRCDPISGHTALYWYRQSLGQGLEFLIYFQGNSAPDKSGLPSDRFSAERTGGSVSTLTIQRTQQEDSAVYLCASSFAGTSGVSSYNEQFFGPGTRLTVL.

This clonotype has ten or more counts. This beta chain is off target for a library built for alpha chains, so its abundance means little. V and J are TRBV12-3 or TRBV12-4 and TRBJ2-3; D unresolved. CDR3 length: 15 residues. Trimming cost V 5 bases and J 2 bases, with 14 bases left between them. The CDR3 is CASSPFRDATDTQYF. The CDR3 DNA reads TGTGCCAGCAGTCCTTTTAGAGATGCCACAGATACGCAGTATTTT.

This clonotype was counted at least ten times. The library was built for alpha chains, so this beta chain is an off-target read and its size means little. CDR3 in DNA: TGCGCCAGCAGCCTCCGTCGAGCGGAGTTCAATGAGCAGTTCTTC. Translation gives CASSLRRAEFNEQFF. This chain uses TRBV5-1 with TRBJ2-1; D is possibly TRBD2 (5 bases). Trimming took off 4 bases at V and 6 bases at J, with 17 bases between the two ends. The CDR3 length is 15 residues. Germline V gene data show CDR1 as SGHRS and CDR2 as YFSETQ.

This clonotype came up many times. This beta chain is an unintended read in a library built for alpha chains; its size means little. V is TRBV6-2 or TRBV6-3 and J is TRBJ2-7; a possible D gene is TRBD2 (7 bases). CDR1 is MNHEY and CDR2 is SVGEGT in the germline V gene. The V gene lost 4 bases and the J gene lost 0 bases, with 13 bases spanning the gap. CDR3 length: 15 residues. In DNA form, the CDR3 reads TGTGCCAGCAGTTTTTATGCGGGGGCCTCCTACGAGCAGTACTTC. This gives the protein CASSFYAGASYEQYF.

This clonotype was seen at least ten times. For a library built for alpha chains, this beta chain is a stray read; little rests on its size. V and J are TRBV20-1 and TRBJ1-5; D might be TRBD1 (5 bases). The germline V gene has CDR1 DFQATT and CDR2 SNEGSKA (reference sequence). The CDR3 covers 15 residues. Trimming pared 1 base from V and 5 bases from J, leaving 15 bases between. The CDR3, as DNA: TGCAGTGCTAGAGCTAGCACAGGCGCGGATCAGCCCCAGCATTTT. It yields the protein CSARASTGADQPQHF.

This clonotype has ten or more counts. The library was built for alpha chains, so this beta chain is an off-target read and its size means little. The chain joins TRBV20-1 to TRBJ2-2; D ambiguous. The CDR3 extends over 17 amino acids. Trimming took off 1 base at V and 0 bases at J, with 15 bases between the two ends. Looked up from germline, CDR1 is DFQATT and CDR2 is SNEGSKA (reference sequence). CDR3 DNA: TGCAGTGCTAGAGCGGCAGCACTTGCCGCGAACACCGGGGAGCTGTTTTTT. Amino acids: CSARAAALAANTGELFF.

Ten or more counts support this clonotype. This beta chain slipped into a library made for alpha chains as a stray read, so its size is not meaningful. The V call is TRBV7-2, the J call TRBJ1-6; weak D call: TRBD1 (5 bases). Germline assignment: CDR1 SGHTA and CDR2 FQGNSA. The V end lost 5 bases, the J end lost 8 bases, and 10 bases lay between the germline ends. The CDR3 is 13 amino acids. CDR3 sequence: CASSQDTYSPLHF. In nucleotides, the CDR3 is TGTGCCAGCAGCCAGGACACCTATTCACCCCTCCACTTT.

There are many counts of this clonotype. Because the library targeted alpha chains, this beta chain is an off-target read whose size means little. The gene calls are TRBV7-2 and TRBJ2-5, with 9 bases that match TRBD2. Germline CDR1 is SGHTA and CDR2 is FQGNSA. Trimming removed 5 bases from V and 0 bases from J; junction bases left unmatched: 4. This CDR3 comprises 15 residues. This CDR3 reads CASSTTSGYQETQYF. Here the CDR3 DNA reads TGTGCCAGCAGCACCACTAGCGGGTACCAAGAGACCCAGTACTTC.

This clonotype was detected ten times or more. With the library built for alpha chains, this beta chain is off target and its frequency is not meaningful. The chain combines TRBV5-1 with TRBJ2-5; unclear D gene. Trimming shortened V by 2 bases and J by 1 base, and 6 bases separated the two germline ends. In germline, CDR1 is SGHRS, CDR2 YFSETQ. The CDR3 is 13 residues long. CDR3 coding DNA: TGCGCCAGCAGCTTCCGGGTCCAAGAGACCCAGTACTTC. Protein product: CASSFRVQETQYF.